The 28 T cell receptor beta chains given below trace back to one sample, sequenced in a study of blood T cell repertoires in COVID-19. Libraries were prepared by immunoSEQ multiplex PCR; TCRdb keeps only in-frame clonotypes and omits some of them. This table holds 200,000 or so clones, about four fifths found once. What was sequenced was peripheral blood. The origin of the receptors is a woman older than 75 with COVID-19, enrolled during active disease.

J is TRBJ2-6 and V is TRBV10-3; TRBD1 aligns across 9 bases. J gave up 3 bases and V 5 bases, and 5 bases lay outside the gene matches. The CDR3 has 16 amino acids. CDR1 ENHRY and CDR2 SYGVKD come from the germline V gene. CDR3 residues: CAISSTGGCGANVLTF. The CDR3, as DNA: TGTGCCATCAGTTCCACAGGGGGCTGTGGGGCCAACGTCCTGACTTTC.

This clone was counted between two and nine times. V gene TRBV7-9 combines with J gene TRBJ1-5; perhaps TRBD1 as D (6 bases). CDR1 and CDR2 (germline): SEHNR, FQNEAQ (reference sequence). The CDR3 is 15 amino acids. The V and J ends lost 5 bases and 4 bases respectively, with 15 bases between them. The chain's CDR3 is CASSATGTRNQPQHF. The CDR3 DNA reads as TGTGCCAGCAGCGCCACCGGGACAAGGAATCAGCCCCAGCATTTT.

With respect to this clone: This sample includes further DNA sequences coding for the same CDR3. The gene calls are TRBV30 and TRBJ1-2, with TRBD1 identical over 8 bases. The CDR3 runs to 12 residues. The V gene end was trimmed by 3 bases and the J gene end by 4 bases; junction bases not matched to a gene: 1. Germline assignment: CDR1 GTSNPN and CDR2 SVGIG (reference sequence). CDR3 amino acids: CAWSGQGYGYTF. The CDR3 coding sequence is TGTGCCTGGAGCGGACAGGGCTATGGCTACACCTTC. Looking up the rest from reference TRBV30 and TRBJ1-2 gives the full variable domain: SQTIHQWPATLVQPVGSPLSLECTVEGTSNPNLYWYRQAAGRGLQLLFYSVGIGQISSEVPQNLSASRPQDRQFILSSKKLLLSDSGFYLCAWSGQGYGYTFGSGTRLTVV.

The rearrangement links TRBV7-2 to TRBJ2-3, with TRBD2 matching over 9 bases. With V trimmed by 6 bases and J by 6 bases, 7 bases remained unmatched. The CDR3 spans 14 residues. Germline V lookup: CDR1 SGHTA, CDR2 FQGNSA. The CDR3 DNA reads TGTGCCAGCAGATTGGGACTAGCAAAGGATACGCAGTATTTT. The encoded protein is CASRLGLAKDTQYF.

The chain employs TRBV6-5 and TRBJ1-1, with 8 bases lining up with TRBD1. The germline CDR1 and CDR2 sequences are MNHEY and SVGAGI. This CDR3 is 14 amino acids long. With V trimmed by 4 bases and J by 5 bases, 6 bases remained unmatched. The CDR3 nucleotides read TGTGCCAGCAGTTCCCGGACAGGGAGGACTGAAGCTTTCTTT. Translated, it gives CASSSRTGRTEAFF.

The chain links TRBV7-2 to TRBJ2-5; D possibly corresponds to TRBD2 (7 bases). Deletions cut 3 bases from V and 4 bases from J, with 15 bases between. Germline CDR1 and CDR2: SGHTA and FQGNSA. This CDR3 has 15 amino acids. The CDR3 here is CASSFFGGGGETQYF. As DNA, the CDR3 is TGTGCCAGCAGCTTTTTCGGCGGGGGCGGAGAGACCCAGTACTTC. The full variable domain, rest sourced from reference TRBV7-2 and TRBJ2-5, is GAGVSQSPSNKVTEKGKDVELRCDPISGHTALYWYRQSLGQGLEFLIYFQGNSAPDKSGLPSDRFSAERTGGSVSTLTIQRTQQEDSAVYLCASSFFGGGGETQYFGPGTRLLVL.

The V gene is TRBV5-6, the J gene TRBJ1-3, with D tentatively TRBD1 (5 bases). The CDR3 is 17 amino acids. The V gene lost 2 bases and the J gene lost 3 bases, with 18 bases spanning the gap. Germline CDR1 and CDR2: SGHDT and YYEEEE. CDR3 bases: TGTGCCAGCAGCTTTACAGGATGGGGGGGAAGTGGAAACACCATATATTTT. It specifies CASSFTGWGGSGNTIYF.

This chain links TRBV27 with TRBJ1-3; D gene uncertain. The V and J ends lost 3 bases and 2 bases respectively, with 11 bases between them. Germline V gives CDR1 MNHEY, CDR2 SMNVEV (reference sequence). The CDR3 covers 15 residues. CDR3 bases: TGTGCCAGCAGTTTTCTACCCGGGGCTGGAAACACCATATATTTT. It is translated as CASSFLPGAGNTIYF.

The V call is TRBV11-3, the J call TRBJ2-5, with D possibly matching TRBD1 (6 bases). Germline V gives CDR1 SGHNT, CDR2 YENEEA. V was trimmed by 1 base and J by 3 bases, leaving 15 bases between them. The CDR3 spans 16 residues. The CDR3 DNA follows: TGTGCCAGCAGCTTAGGCCTAGGGGGAACTGAAGAGACCCAGTACTTC. Translating gives CASSLGLGGTEETQYF.

The CDR3 DNA is TGTGCCAGCAGCTTTATGGTCAGGGGGGAGCTGTTTTTT. Encoded protein: CASSFMVRGELFF. This chain uses TRBV7-9 with TRBJ2-2; no firm D call. This CDR3 has 13 residues. Germline loops: CDR1 SEHNR, CDR2 FQNEAQ (reference sequence). The germline V and J ends were trimmed by 3 bases and 8 bases, with 10 bases remaining between them.

The rearrangement uses TRBV9 and TRBJ2-7; tentative D call: TRBD1 (6 bases). The germline gives CDR1 SGDLS, CDR2 YYNGEE. CDR3 size: 15 residues. The germline V and J ends were trimmed by 4 bases and 3 bases, with 17 bases remaining between them. The CDR3 DNA sequence: TGTGCCAGCAGCCCCCGTTCGACAGGCGTCTACGAGCAGTACTTC. It yields the protein CASSPRSTGVYEQYF.

The CDR3 region has the DNA TGTGCCAGCAGCCCAAGTGGGGGGACTAATGAAAAACTGTTTTTT. Translated: CASSPSGGTNEKLFF. This rearrangement joins TRBV5-6 to TRBJ1-4, with a possible D match to TRBD1 (5 bases). This CDR3 spans 15 amino acids. Deletions cut 4 bases from V and 2 bases from J, with 12 bases between. Germline-derived CDR1 and CDR2 are SGHDT and YYEEEE.

The gene calls are TRBV18 and TRBJ2-2, with TRBD2 matching over 11 bases. With V trimmed by 8 bases and J by 0 bases, 8 bases remained unmatched. The CDR3 sequence is 17 residues long. Per germline, CDR1 KGHSH and CDR2 LQKENI. The CDR3 DNA sequence: TGTGCCAGCAAATGGGGACTAGCGGATACGAACACCGGGGAGCTGTTTTTT. The encoded protein is CASKWGLADTNTGELFF.

The chain uses TRBV5-1 and TRBJ2-1, with D possibly TRBD2 on 5 matching bases. The CDR3 contains 15 residues. Germline assignment: CDR1 SGHRS and CDR2 YFSETQ. V was shortened by 2 bases and J by 5 bases, with 14 bases between the two germline ends. The CDR3 spells CASSLRGPQNNEQFF. The DNA for the CDR3 is TGCGCCAGCAGCTTACGGGGTCCACAGAACAATGAGCAGTTCTTC. Full variable domain (missing parts from reference TRBV5-1 and TRBJ2-1): KAGVTQTPRYLIKTRGQQVTLSCSPISGHRSVSWYQQTPGQGLQFLFEYFSETQRNKGNFPGRFSGRQFSNSRSEMNVSTLELGDSALYLCASSLRGPQNNEQFFGPGTRLTVL.

This chain links TRBV27 with TRBJ2-1, with TRBD1 matching 7 bases. The V gene's germline CDR1 is MNHEY and CDR2 SMNVEV (reference sequence). V was clipped by 1 base and J by 1 base; unmatched bases: 4. The CDR3 loop spans 16 amino acids. CDR3 loop: CASSLLYRGSYNEQFF. In nucleotides, the CDR3 is TGTGCCAGCAGTTTATTGTACAGGGGTTCCTACAATGAGCAGTTCTTC.

The rearrangement joins TRBV12-3 or TRBV12-4 to TRBJ1-2; D gene uncertain. The CDR3 consists of 12 residues. Trimming left V 5 bases short and J 5 bases short, with 9 bases between. The CDR3 coding sequence is TGTGCCAGCAGTGGCGGCAGTTATGGCTACACCTTC. Translated, it gives CASSGGSYGYTF.

The DNA of the CDR3 is TGTGCCAGCAGCTTATTCTCTGGGACAGAAGACTACGAGCAGTACTTC. This translates into CASSLFSGTEDYEQYF. The V and J genes are TRBV11-3 and TRBJ2-7; 7 nucleotides align to TRBD1. The CDR3 is 16 amino acids. CDR1 SGHNT and CDR2 YENEEA come from the germline V gene. V gave up 2 bases and J gave up 3 bases; unmatched junction bases: 10.

This chain connects TRBV7-9 to TRBJ1-1; no definite D call. The CDR3 extends over 12 amino acids. Trimming removed 8 bases at V and 4 bases at J, with 11 bases between. In germline, CDR1 is SEHNR, CDR2 FQNEAQ (reference sequence). CDR3 amino acids: CASPTEGTEAFF. The CDR3 bases are TGTGCCAGCCCAACCGAGGGCACTGAAGCTTTCTTT. The full variable domain, rest sourced from reference TRBV7-9 and TRBJ1-1, is DTGVSQNPRHKITKRGQNVTFRCDPISEHNRLYWYRQTLGQGPEFLTYFQNEAQLEKSRLLSDRFSAERPKGSFSTLEIQRTEQGDSAMYLCASPTEGTEAFFGQGTRLTVV.

This rearrangement joins TRBV19 to TRBJ2-1, with 7 nucleotides matching TRBD2. The CDR3 runs 17 residues. With 0 bases clipped from V and 0 bases from J, the junction kept 5 bases outside the gene matches. CDR1 LNHDA and CDR2 SQIVND come from the germline V gene (reference sequence). In DNA form, the CDR3 reads TGTGCCAGTAGTATAGATCGGGGGAGGGGCTCCTACAATGAGCAGTTCTTC. It codes for CASSIDRGRGSYNEQFF.

The rearrangement links TRBV20-1 to TRBJ1-1; D gene uncertain. The CDR3 is 11 residues long. Trimming stripped 2 bases from V and 4 bases from J, with 5 bases between. Germline V gene data show CDR1 as DFQATT and CDR2 as SNEGSKA (reference sequence). The CDR3 loop is CSARHSTEAFF. In DNA form, the CDR3 reads TGCAGTGCTAGACATAGCACTGAAGCTTTCTTT.

Turning to this clone: One junction end does not reproduce the germline sequence, and a read error may be involved. The rearrangement links TRBV7-7 to TRBJ2-7; 7 bases line up with TRBD1. The CDR3 consists of 16 residues. The V gene's germline CDR1 is SSHAT and CDR2 FNYEAQ (reference sequence). In DNA, the CDR3 is TGTGCTAGCAGCCCGCACCTTTTTGGACAGGACTACGAGCAGTACTTC. This encodes CASSPHLFGQDYEQYF.

The rearrangement joins TRBV6-6 to TRBJ1-2, with TRBD1 matching over 11 bases. V dropped 2 bases and J dropped 2; count of bases not matched to a gene: 4. This CDR3 spans 16 amino acids. Germline CDR1 and CDR2: MNHNY and SVGAGI (reference sequence). Here the CDR3 DNA reads TGTGCCAGCAGTTACCCAGGGACAGGGGGGAACTATGGCTACACCTTC. This encodes CASSYPGTGGNYGYTF.

This clone has a handful of counts. V and J are TRBV27 and TRBJ1-2; perhaps TRBD1 as D (6 bases). The germline V and J ends were trimmed by 2 bases and 8 bases, with 12 bases remaining between them. The germline CDR1 and CDR2 sequences are MNHEY and SMNVEV (reference sequence). The CDR3 covers 13 residues. The CDR3 DNA reads as TGTGCCAGCAGTTTAGAGGCAGGGGTCGGCTACACCTTC. Translation gives CASSLEAGVGYTF.

This chain links TRBV10-3 with TRBJ1-1; D perhaps matches TRBD1 (6 bases). The germline V and J ends were trimmed by 6 bases and 5 bases, with 16 bases remaining between them. The CDR3 runs 14 residues. CDR1 is ENHRY and CDR2 is SYGVKD in the germline V gene. As DNA, the CDR3 is TGTGCCATCAGCGTACAGGGAGTCAGGACTGAAGCTTTCTTT. Encoded protein: CAISVQGVRTEAFF.

V usage is TRBV5-4 and J usage is TRBJ2-5; 10 bases map to TRBD2. V shed 4 bases, J shed 5 bases, and the junction held 8 bases outside the gene matches. The CDR3 length is 15 residues. CDR1 is SGHNT and CDR2 is YYREEE in the germline V gene (reference sequence). The CDR3 nucleotides are TGTGCCAGCAGCCAAACTAGCGGGGTTGTTGAGACCCAGTACTTC. As protein: CASSQTSGVVETQYF.

This chain joins TRBV7-6 and TRBJ1-1; D gene unclear. CDR3 length: 15 amino acids. CDR1 and CDR2 from the germline V gene are SGHVS and FNYEAQ. V was shortened by 5 bases and J by 2 bases, with 15 bases between the two germline ends. The CDR3 DNA follows: TGTGCCAGCAGCCCTTCCGCTGGGCGCAACACTGAAGCTTTCTTT. Its protein product is CASSPSAGRNTEAFF. Full variable domain (outside the CDR3, taken from reference TRBV7-6 and TRBJ1-1): GAGVSQSPRYKVTKRGQDVALRCDPISGHVSLYWYRQALGQGPEFLTYFNYEAQQDKSGLPNDRFSAERPEGSISTLTIQRTEQRDSAMYRCASSPSAGRNTEAFFGQGTRLTVV.

This clone was detected once. This chain joins TRBV15 and TRBJ1-4; the D gene is possibly TRBD1 (5 bases). Germline lookup yields CDR1 LNHNV and CDR2 YYDKDF (reference sequence). This CDR3 region has 18 residues. Trimming shortened V by 4 bases and J by 0 bases, and 18 bases separated the two germline ends. CDR3 amino acids: CATSTQLDSFATNEKLFF. The CDR3 coding sequence is TGTGCCACCAGCACCCAACTTGACAGTTTTGCAACTAATGAAAAACTGTTTTTT.

This chain uses TRBV27 with TRBJ2-3, with 8 bases aligning to TRBD1. The CDR3 sequence is 16 residues long. V shed 6 bases, J shed 2 bases, and the junction held 10 bases outside the gene matches. From germline, CDR1 is MNHEY and CDR2 SMNVEV (reference sequence). DNA of the CDR3: TGTGCCAGCAGGCCCTTGACAGGGGTGGCCACAGATACGCAGTATTTT. It encodes CASRPLTGVATDTQYF.